This entry lists 11 T cell receptor beta chains sequenced from one sample in a study of T cells in Graves' hyperthyroidism and ophthalmopathy. TCR beta CDR3 regions were amplified from RNA. A first-round RT-PCR of the TCR CDR3 used the HTBI primer set. TCRdb re-analysed the multiplex PCR reads in MiXCR, keeping a single row per CDR3 protein. The table lists over 200,000 distinct CDR3 sequences, approximately 17% of them singletons. Sequenced material: blood. Receptors were obtained from a middle-aged man with Graves' hyperthyroidism.

This clonotype was detected many times. V and J are TRBV7-2 and TRBJ2-7; D is possibly TRBD2 (5 bases). With 10 bases removed from V and 3 bases from J, the gap between germline ends came to 19 bases. CDR1 is SGHTA and CDR2 is FQGNSA in the germline V gene. There are 14 residues in the CDR3. The CDR3 here is CATSRGQNYYEQYF. CDR3 DNA sequence: TGTGCCACTTCCCGAGGGCAGAACTACTACGAGCAGTACTTC.

Many counts were recorded for this clonotype. The chain employs TRBV28 and TRBJ2-2; 9 positions agree with TRBD2. The CDR3 covers 17 residues. V was pared by 4 bases and J by 6 bases, with 12 bases of the junction left unmatched. Germline CDR1 and CDR2: MDHEN and SYDVKM. The CDR3 region is CASSSYNSGGISGELFF. CDR3 nucleotides: TGTGCCAGCAGTTCATACAATAGCGGGGGTATTTCCGGGGAGCTGTTTTTT. Supplemented by reference TRBV28 and TRBJ2-2, the full variable domain reads DVKVTQSSRYLVKRTGEKVFLECVQDMDHENMFWYRQDPGLGLRLIYFSYDVKMKEKGDIPEGYSVSREKKERFSLILESASTNQTSMYLCASSSYNSGGISGELFFGEGSRLTVL.

Many counts were recorded for this clonotype. The CDR3 protein is CASSTGTDYGYTF. In nucleotides, the CDR3 is TGTGCCAGCAGTACCGGGACAGACTATGGCTACACCTTC. The genes are TRBV12-3 or TRBV12-4 and TRBJ1-2; 7 nucleotides match TRBD1. Trimming cost V 5 bases and J 3 bases; bases outside gene matches: 3. This CDR3 comprises 13 residues.

In this sample, this clonotype turned up many times. The chain uses TRBV11-3 and TRBJ2-1; TRBD2 aligns across 9 bases. V shed 2 bases and J 7 bases; nucleotides not matched to a gene: 6. Germline loops: CDR1 SGHNT, CDR2 YENEEA. This CDR3 spans 15 amino acids. This chain's CDR3 is CASSLPPLAGNEQFF. CDR3 DNA sequence: TGTGCCAGCAGCTTACCCCCACTAGCGGGTAATGAGCAGTTCTTC.

This clonotype was counted many times. The chain couples TRBV7-8 to TRBJ2-3; D remains ambiguous. V dropped 2 bases and J dropped 2 bases, with 11 bases sitting between them. CDR1 is SGHVS, CDR2 FQNEAQ, per germline. The CDR3 consists of 15 residues. The CDR3 is CASSLHRQITDTQYF. In DNA form, the CDR3 reads TGTGCCAGCAGCTTACATCGGCAGATCACAGATACGCAGTATTTT.

This clonotype came up many times. V is TRBV6-2 or TRBV6-3 and J is TRBJ2-3; TRBD2 matches at 9 bases. Germline CDR1 is MNHEY and CDR2 is SVGEGT. The CDR3 spans 15 residues. V lost 8 bases to trimming and J lost 4 bases; unmatched junction nucleotides: 10. The CDR3 spells CASRVASGTSDTQYF. CDR3 sequence (DNA): TGTGCCAGCCGAGTGGCTAGCGGGACGTCAGATACGCAGTATTTT.

V gene TRBV13 combines with J gene TRBJ2-7, with TRBD1 matching 11 bases. Germline V gene lookup returns CDR1 PRHDT and CDR2 FYEKMQ (reference sequence). The CDR3 runs to 16 residues. V shed 5 bases and J 6 bases; nucleotides not matched to a gene: 12. The CDR3 spells CASSETGTGGRGEQYF. The CDR3 nucleotides read TGTGCCAGCAGCGAAACCGGGACAGGGGGACGGGGCGAGCAGTACTTC.

This clonotype was seen repeatedly, ten times or more. The genes are TRBV14 and TRBJ2-7; D unclear. CDR1 and CDR2 (germline): SGHDN, FVKESK. V dropped 4 bases and J dropped 2 bases, with 9 bases sitting between them. The CDR3 is made up of 13 amino acids. The CDR3 spells CASSRNGPYEQYF. Here the CDR3 DNA reads TGTGCCAGCAGCCGGAACGGTCCCTACGAGCAGTACTTC.

The chain is built from TRBV28 and TRBJ1-2; D gene unclear. The CDR3 has 17 residues. Trimming left V 4 bases short and J 0 bases short, with 18 bases between. CDR1 is MDHEN, CDR2 SYDVKM, per germline. The CDR3 bases are TGTGCCAGCAGTTCCACGGGGAGCACAAACTCTAACTATGGCTACACCTTC. Its protein product is CASSSTGSTNSNYGYTF.

This clonotype appeared many times. The chain combines TRBV10-3 with TRBJ1-1; no clear D. V shed 6 bases and J shed 1 base, with 9 bases lying between them. Germline V gene lookup returns CDR1 ENHRY and CDR2 SYGVKD. The CDR3 is made up of 13 amino acids. The CDR3 DNA follows: TGTGCCATCAGACATACAGCGAACACTGAAGCTTTCTTT. This encodes CAIRHTANTEAFF.

The chain links TRBV9 to TRBJ2-7; 12 bases match TRBD1. Germline assignment: CDR1 SGDLS and CDR2 YYNGEE. The J segment lost 3 bases and the V segment lost 2 bases, leaving 3 bases of the junction unmatched. The CDR3 is made up of 15 amino acids. DNA for the CDR3: TGTGCCAGCAGCGTCGGGACAGGGGGCATCTACGAGCAGTACTTC. As protein: CASSVGTGGIYEQYF.